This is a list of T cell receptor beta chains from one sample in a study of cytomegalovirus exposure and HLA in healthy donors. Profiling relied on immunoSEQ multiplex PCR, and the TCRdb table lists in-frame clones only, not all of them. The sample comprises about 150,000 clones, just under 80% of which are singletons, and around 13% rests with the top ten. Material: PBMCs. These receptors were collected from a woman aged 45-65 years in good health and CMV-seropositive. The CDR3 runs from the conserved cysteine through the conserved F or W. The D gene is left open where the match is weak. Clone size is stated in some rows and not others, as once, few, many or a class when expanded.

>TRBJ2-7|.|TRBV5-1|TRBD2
TGCGCCAGCAGAATCGGACTAGCGGGGGAGGCCAAGTACGAGCAGTACTTC
CASRIGLAGEAKYEQYF
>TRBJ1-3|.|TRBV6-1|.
TGTGCCAGCAGTGAATCAGGAGGTGGAAACACCATATATTTT
CASSESGGGNTIYF
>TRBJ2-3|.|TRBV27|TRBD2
TGTGCCAGCAGTCCCGGTGCTAGTAGAGTAGCGGGGGGGATAGATGATACGCAGTATTTT
CASSPGASRVAGGIDDTQYF
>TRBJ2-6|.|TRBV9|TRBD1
TGTGCCAGCAGCGTCGGGACAGGGGGCGGCCATGGGGCCAACGTCCTGACTTTC
CASSVGTGGGHGANVLTF
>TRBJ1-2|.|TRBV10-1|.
TGCGCCAAACTGCAGGGGAACTATGGCTACACCTTC
CAKLQGNYGYTF
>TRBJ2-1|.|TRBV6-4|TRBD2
TGTGCCAGCAGTACCCATGGACTAGCGAGCTCGGATGAGCAGTTCTTC
CASSTHGLASSDEQFF
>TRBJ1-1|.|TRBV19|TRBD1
TGTGCCAGTAGTATCCGGCTCGGACAGGGGGCAAGAGCTTTCTTT
CASSIRLGQGARAFF
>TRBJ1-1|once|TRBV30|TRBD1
TGTGCCTGGACCAAACCACAGGGGTGGACTGAAGCTTTCTTT
CAWTKPQGWTEAFF
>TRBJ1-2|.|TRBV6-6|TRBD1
TGTGCCAGCAGAGATACGGACAGGGAGCATGGCTACACCTTC
CASRDTDREHGYTF
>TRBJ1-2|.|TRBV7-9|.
TGTGCCAGCAGCTTAATGACCAGGGAGGGATATGGCTACACCTTC
CASSLMTREGYGYTF
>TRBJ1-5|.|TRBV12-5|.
TGTGCTAGTGGTTTGCAGTTTCGGACAGATAACTCTGGGCCCCAGCATTTT
CASGLQFRTDNSGPQHF
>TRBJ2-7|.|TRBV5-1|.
TGCGCCAGCAGTTTTGACAGAGATTACGAGCAGTACTTC
CASSFDRDYEQYF
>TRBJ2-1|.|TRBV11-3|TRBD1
TGTGCCAGCAGCTTAGGTGGGACAGGGAAGTATGAGCAGTTCTTC
CASSLGGTGKYEQFF
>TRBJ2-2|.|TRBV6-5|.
TGTGCCAGCACCGGGGAGAACACCGGGGAGCTGTTTTTT
CASTGENTGELFF